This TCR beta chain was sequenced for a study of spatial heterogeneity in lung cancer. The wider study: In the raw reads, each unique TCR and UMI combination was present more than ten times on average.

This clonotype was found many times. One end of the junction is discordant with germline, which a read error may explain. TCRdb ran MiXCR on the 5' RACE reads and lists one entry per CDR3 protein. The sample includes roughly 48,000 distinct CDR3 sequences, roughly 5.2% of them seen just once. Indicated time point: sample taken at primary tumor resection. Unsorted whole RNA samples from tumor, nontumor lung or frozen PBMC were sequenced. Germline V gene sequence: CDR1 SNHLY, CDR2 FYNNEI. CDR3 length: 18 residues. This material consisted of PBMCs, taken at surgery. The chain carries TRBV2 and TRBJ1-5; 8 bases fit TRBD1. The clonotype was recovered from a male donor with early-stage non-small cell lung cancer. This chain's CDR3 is CASSEAGRGLSSDQPQHF. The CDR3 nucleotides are TGTGCCAGCAGTGAAGCGGGCAGGGGGCTTTCTAGCGATCAGCCCCAGCATTTT.